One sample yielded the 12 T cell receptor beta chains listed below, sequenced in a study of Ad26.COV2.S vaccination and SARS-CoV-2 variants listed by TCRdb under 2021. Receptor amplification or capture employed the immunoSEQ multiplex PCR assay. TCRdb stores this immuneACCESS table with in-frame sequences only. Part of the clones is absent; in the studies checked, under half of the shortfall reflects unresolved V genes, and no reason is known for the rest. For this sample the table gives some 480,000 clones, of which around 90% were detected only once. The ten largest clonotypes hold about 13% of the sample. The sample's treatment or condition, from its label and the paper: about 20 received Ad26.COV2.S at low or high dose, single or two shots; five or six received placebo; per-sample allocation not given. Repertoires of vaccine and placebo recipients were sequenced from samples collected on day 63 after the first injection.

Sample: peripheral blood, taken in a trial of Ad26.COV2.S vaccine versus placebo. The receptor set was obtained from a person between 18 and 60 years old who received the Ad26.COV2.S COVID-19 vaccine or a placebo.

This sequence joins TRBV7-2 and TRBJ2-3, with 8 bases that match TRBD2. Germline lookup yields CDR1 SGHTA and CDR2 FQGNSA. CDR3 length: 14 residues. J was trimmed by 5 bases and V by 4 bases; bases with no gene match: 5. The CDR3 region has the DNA TGTGCCAGCAGCTATCGGGGGGGGCGAGATACGCAGTATTTT. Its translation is CASSYRGGRDTQYF.

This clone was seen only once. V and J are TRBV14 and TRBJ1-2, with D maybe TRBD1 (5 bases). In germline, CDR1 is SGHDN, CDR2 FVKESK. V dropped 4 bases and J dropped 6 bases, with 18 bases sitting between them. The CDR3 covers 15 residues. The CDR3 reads CASSPSGPFRNGYTF. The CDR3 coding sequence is TGTGCCAGCAGCCCCTCGGGGCCTTTCAGGAATGGCTACACCTTC.

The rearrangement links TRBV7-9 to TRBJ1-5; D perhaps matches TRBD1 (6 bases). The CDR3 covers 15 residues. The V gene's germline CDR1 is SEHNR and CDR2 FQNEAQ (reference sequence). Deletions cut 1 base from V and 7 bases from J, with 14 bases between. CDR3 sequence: CASSLGSGGDQPQHF. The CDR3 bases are TGTGCCAGCAGCTTAGGATCGGGGGGCGACCAGCCCCAGCATTTT.

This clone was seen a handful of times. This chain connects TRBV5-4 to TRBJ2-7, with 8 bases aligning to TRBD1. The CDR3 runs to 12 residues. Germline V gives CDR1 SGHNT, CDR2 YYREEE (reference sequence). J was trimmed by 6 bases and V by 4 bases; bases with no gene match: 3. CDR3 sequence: CASSGTGGEQYF. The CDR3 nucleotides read TGTGCCAGCAGCGGAACAGGGGGCGAGCAGTACTTC. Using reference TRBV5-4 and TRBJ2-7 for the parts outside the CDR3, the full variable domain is ETGVTQSPTHLIKTRGQQVTLRCSSQSGHNTVSWYQQALGQGPQFIFQYYREEENGRGNFPPRFSGLQFPNYSSELNVNALELDDSALYLCASSGTGGEQYFGPGTRLTVT.

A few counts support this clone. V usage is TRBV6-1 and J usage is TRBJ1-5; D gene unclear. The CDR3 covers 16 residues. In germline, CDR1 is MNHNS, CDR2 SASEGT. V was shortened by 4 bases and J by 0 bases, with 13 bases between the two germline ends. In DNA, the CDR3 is TGTGCCAGCAGTGTATTTTCTGCAGATAGCAATCAGCCCCAGCATTTT. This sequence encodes CASSVFSADSNQPQHF.

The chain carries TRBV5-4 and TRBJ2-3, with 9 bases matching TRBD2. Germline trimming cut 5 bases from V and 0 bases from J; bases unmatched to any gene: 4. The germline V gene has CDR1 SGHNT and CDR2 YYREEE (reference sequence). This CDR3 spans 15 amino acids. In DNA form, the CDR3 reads TGTGCCAGCAGACCTAGCGGGACTAGCACAGATACGCAGTATTTT. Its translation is CASRPSGTSTDTQYF.

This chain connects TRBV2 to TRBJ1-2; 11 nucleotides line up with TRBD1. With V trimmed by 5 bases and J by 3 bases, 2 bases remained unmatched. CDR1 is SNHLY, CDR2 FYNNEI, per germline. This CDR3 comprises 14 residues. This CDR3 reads CASSWTGGDYGYTF. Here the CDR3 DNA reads TGTGCCAGCAGTTGGACAGGGGGCGACTATGGCTACACCTTC.

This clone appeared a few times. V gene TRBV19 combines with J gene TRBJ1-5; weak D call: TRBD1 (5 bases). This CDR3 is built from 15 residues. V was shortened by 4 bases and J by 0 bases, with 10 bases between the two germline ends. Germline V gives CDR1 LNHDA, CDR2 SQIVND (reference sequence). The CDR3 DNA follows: TGTGCCAGTAGTAGGCAGGGTGGTAGCAATCAGCCCCAGCATTTT. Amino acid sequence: CASSRQGGSNQPQHF.

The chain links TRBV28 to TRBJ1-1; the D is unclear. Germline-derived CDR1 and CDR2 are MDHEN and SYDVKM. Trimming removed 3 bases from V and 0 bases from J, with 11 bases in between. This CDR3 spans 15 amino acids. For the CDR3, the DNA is TGTGCCAGCAGTTTTACCCGACTTATGAACACTGAAGCTTTCTTT. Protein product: CASSFTRLMNTEAFF.

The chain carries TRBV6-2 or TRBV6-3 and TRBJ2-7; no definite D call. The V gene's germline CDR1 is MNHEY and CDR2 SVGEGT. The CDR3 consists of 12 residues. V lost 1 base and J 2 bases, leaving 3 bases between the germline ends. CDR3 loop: CASSYFPYEQYF. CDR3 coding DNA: TGTGCCAGCAGTTACTTCCCCTACGAGCAGTACTTC.

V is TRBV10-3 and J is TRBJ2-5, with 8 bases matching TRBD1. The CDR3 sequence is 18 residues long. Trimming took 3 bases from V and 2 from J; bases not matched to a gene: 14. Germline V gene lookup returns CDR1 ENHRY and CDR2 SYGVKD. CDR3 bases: TGTGCCATCAGTGAAGGTGTGATAGGGACAGGTCTACAAGAGACCCAGTACTTC. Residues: CAISEGVIGTGLQETQYF.

CDR3 amino acids: CASSLRGRKETQYF. CDR3 DNA: TGTGCCAGCAGCTTGCGGGGGCGCAAGGAGACCCAGTACTTC. The V gene is TRBV5-4, the J gene TRBJ2-5; D may be TRBD1 or TRBD2 (6 bases each). The V end lost 1 base, the J end lost 5 bases, and 12 bases lay between the germline ends. Looked up from germline, CDR1 is SGHNT and CDR2 is YYREEE (reference sequence). This CDR3 has 14 amino acids.